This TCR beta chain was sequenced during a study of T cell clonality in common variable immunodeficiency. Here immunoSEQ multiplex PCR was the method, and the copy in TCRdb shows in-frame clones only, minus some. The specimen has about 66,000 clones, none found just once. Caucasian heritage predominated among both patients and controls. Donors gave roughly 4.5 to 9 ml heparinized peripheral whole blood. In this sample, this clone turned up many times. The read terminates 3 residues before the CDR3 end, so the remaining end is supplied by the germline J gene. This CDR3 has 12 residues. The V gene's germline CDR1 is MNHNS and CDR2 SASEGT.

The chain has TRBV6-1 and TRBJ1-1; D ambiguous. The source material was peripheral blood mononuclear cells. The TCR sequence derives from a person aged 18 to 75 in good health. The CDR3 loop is CASSDPVREAFF. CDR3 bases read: TGTGCCAGCAGTGATCCAGTCAGGGAA.